The 25 T cell receptor beta chains given below trace back to one sample, sequenced in a study of glioma-infiltrating T cells after dendritic cell vaccination. Time point defined: after dendritic cell vaccination, including at tumor progression/relapse. Profiling relied on immunoSEQ multiplex PCR, and the TCRdb table lists in-frame clones only, not all of them. The profile covers roughly 60,000 clones, with around nine tenths appearing a single time and 11% taken by the ten largest. Sample: blood, taken after dendritic cell vaccination. These receptors were obtained from a human donor with glioblastoma.

This chain links TRBV5-1 with TRBJ2-7; 8 nucleotides align to TRBD1. Germline V gives CDR1 SGHRS, CDR2 YFSETQ. The CDR3 contains 13 residues. J gave up 5 bases and V 3 bases, and 4 bases lay outside the gene matches. CDR3 in DNA: TGCGCCAGCAGCTCTCCGGACAGGGACGAGCAGTACTTC. Translation gives CASSSPDRDEQYF.

This chain links TRBV2 with TRBJ2-2; tentatively, D is TRBD1 (6 bases). CDR3 length: 15 amino acids. Looked up from germline, CDR1 is SNHLY and CDR2 is FYNNEI. V was cut by 6 bases and J by 0 bases, with 11 bases left in between. CDR3 coding DNA: TGTGCCAGCAGCGGACAGTTCGCGAACACCGGGGAGCTGTTTTTT. It yields the protein CASSGQFANTGELFF.

The rearrangement uses TRBV7-2 and TRBJ2-3; D is uncertain. V lost 6 bases to trimming and J lost 6 bases, with 7 bases between them. CDR3 size: 11 residues. The germline gives CDR1 SGHTA, CDR2 FQGNSA. The CDR3 bases are TGTGCCAGCAGGTCCGTCGATACGCAGTATTTT. It yields the protein CASRSVDTQYF.

This clone was observed once. This chain uses TRBV11-2 with TRBJ2-7, with TRBD1 matching 7 bases. V shed 1 base and J 2 bases; nucleotides not matched to a gene: 2. Looked up from germline, CDR1 is SGHAT and CDR2 is FQNNGV. This CDR3 is 14 amino acids long. The CDR3 spells CASSLGQGAYEQYF. The CDR3 DNA sequence: TGTGCCAGCAGCTTAGGACAGGGTGCCTACGAGCAGTACTTC.

The chain carries TRBV4-1 and TRBJ2-5; D ambiguous. The J call may not be correct, given that the DNA end is closer to TRBJ2-7. CDR1 is MGHRA and CDR2 is YSYEKL in the germline V gene. The CDR3 runs to 14 residues. CDR3 residues: CASSHNLMRNEQYF. The CDR3 DNA reads as TGCGCCAGCAGCCACAATCTAATGAGGAACGAGCAGTACTTC.

The gene calls are TRBV29-1 and TRBJ1-1; 9 positions match TRBD1. CDR1 and CDR2 from the germline V gene are SQVTM and ANQGSEA. CDR3 size: 13 residues. After removal of 7 bases from V and 1 base from J, the junction contained 4 bases not matched to a gene. In DNA, the CDR3 is TGCAGCGGTTGGGGACAGGGGAACACTGAAGCTTTCTTT. This sequence encodes CSGWGQGNTEAFF.

V gene TRBV11-2 combines with J gene TRBJ1-1; TRBD1 aligns across 7 bases. Trimming cost V 4 bases and J 1 base; bases outside gene matches: 9. The CDR3 is 16 residues long. The V gene's germline CDR1 is SGHAT and CDR2 FQNNGV. In DNA, the CDR3 is TGTGCCAGCAGCTCGGAGGCCGGGACAGAGAACACTGAAGCTTTCTTT. This translates into CASSSEAGTENTEAFF. The whole variable domain, filled in from reference TRBV11-2 and TRBJ1-1, reads EAGVAQSPRYKIIEKRQSVAFWCNPISGHATLYWYQQILGQGPKLLIQFQNNGVVDDSQLPKDRFSAERLKGVDSTLKIQPAKLEDSAVYLCASSSEAGTENTEAFFGQGTRLTVV.

This chain links TRBV19 with TRBJ2-1, with D perhaps TRBD2 (5 bases). The CDR3 loop spans 15 amino acids. Germline V CDR1 and CDR2: LNHDA, SQIVND (reference sequence). The V gene lost 3 bases and the J gene lost 5 bases, with 14 bases spanning the gap. CDR3 DNA sequence: TGTGCCAGTAGTATTTCAGCTACTAGTAACAATGAGCAGTTCTTC. It yields the protein CASSISATSNNEQFF.

V is TRBV9 and J is TRBJ2-2; 9 bases are shared with TRBD1. Germline CDR1 is SGDLS and CDR2 is YYNGEE. The CDR3 is 17 residues long. V shed 0 bases and J 1 base; nucleotides not matched to a gene: 4. CDR3 in amino acids: CASSVEGGQGNTGELFF. CDR3 sequence (DNA): TGTGCCAGCAGCGTAGAGGGGGGACAGGGGAACACCGGGGAGCTGTTTTTT. Drawing the rest from reference TRBV9 and TRBJ2-2, the complete variable domain is DSGVTQTPKHLITATGQRVTLRCSPRSGDLSVYWYQQSLDQGLQFLIQYYNGEERAKGNILERFSAQQFPDLHSELNLSSLELGDSALYFCASSVEGGQGNTGELFFGEGSRLTVL.

This rearrangement joins TRBV6-5 to TRBJ2-7; 11 bases are a match to TRBD1. The J segment lost 9 bases and the V segment lost 7 bases, leaving 14 bases of the junction unmatched. CDR3 length: 15 residues. Germline assignment: CDR1 MNHEY and CDR2 SVGAGI. CDR3 nucleotides: TGTGCCAGCACCGCGGGACAGGGGGTTGTGGGTGGGCAGTACTTC. It is translated as CASTAGQGVVGGQYF.

V gene TRBV5-1 combines with J gene TRBJ1-6; D is ambiguous. The V end was cut by 3 bases, the J end by 5 bases, with 12 bases between. This CDR3 is built from 15 residues. Germline V gene sequence: CDR1 SGHRS, CDR2 YFSETQ. The CDR3 DNA follows: TGCGCCAGCAGCTCCGGGAACGGGAATAATTCACCCCTCCACTTT. This encodes CASSSGNGNNSPLHF.

The chain recombines TRBV4-3 with TRBJ1-2, with 7 bases aligning to TRBD1. Germline V gives CDR1 LGHNA, CDR2 YSLEER. This CDR3 region has 14 residues. Unmatched junction bases numbered 5, after V lost 4 bases and J lost 3 bases. The CDR3 region is CASSRQGFDYGYTF. CDR3 coding DNA: TGCGCCAGCAGCCGACAGGGTTTCGACTATGGCTACACCTTC.

The CDR3 DNA follows: TGTGCCAGCCCCCCTAGCGGGGGGGCCTCAGATACGCAGTATTTT. Translated, it gives CASPPSGGASDTQYF. The chain links TRBV28 to TRBJ2-3, with TRBD2 identical over 12 bases. Per germline, CDR1 MDHEN and CDR2 SYDVKM. J was trimmed by 4 bases and V by 8 bases; bases with no gene match: 7. The CDR3 consists of 15 residues.

The chain recombines TRBV4-2 with TRBJ1-1; TRBD1 is a possible D gene (6 bases). The CDR3 contains 17 residues. The V end was cut by 0 bases, the J end by 1 base, with 15 bases between. CDR1 is LGHNA, CDR2 YNFKEQ, per germline. The CDR3 region has the DNA TGTGCCAGCAGCCAAGAAGTCAACAGGGCGGCGAACACTGAAGCTTTCTTT. It translates to CASSQEVNRAANTEAFF.

This chain uses TRBV10-3 with TRBJ2-1, with 13 bases lining up with TRBD2. J was trimmed by 8 bases and V by 6 bases; bases with no gene match: 4. The CDR3 sequence is 14 residues long. The germline CDR1 and CDR2 sequences are ENHRY and SYGVKD. The CDR3 DNA follows: TGTGCCATCAGGGGACTAGCGGGGATCGATGAGCAGTTCTTC. Translated, it gives CAIRGLAGIDEQFF.

This clone is a singleton in its sample. The chain has TRBV9 and TRBJ1-3; no clear D. The V end was cut by 5 bases, the J end by 0 bases, with 6 bases between. The CDR3 runs to 13 residues. Germline CDR1 and CDR2: SGDLS and YYNGEE. The CDR3 loop reads CASRQNSGNTIYF. CDR3 DNA sequence: TGTGCCAGCAGACAGAACTCTGGAAACACCATATATTTT. The full variable domain, in which reference TRBV9 and TRBJ1-3 provide the parts outside the CDR3, is DSGVTQTPKHLITATGQRVTLRCSPRSGDLSVYWYQQSLDQGLQFLIQYYNGEERAKGNILERFSAQQFPDLHSELNLSSLELGDSALYFCASRQNSGNTIYFGEGSWLTVV.

A few counts support this clone. The V call is TRBV19, the J call TRBJ2-7; 9 positions agree with TRBD1. This CDR3 comprises 15 residues. The V segment lost 3 bases and the J segment 4 bases; nucleotides outside the gene matches: 7. In germline, CDR1 is LNHDA, CDR2 SQIVND (reference sequence). CDR3 region: CASSIKGQGIYEQYF. The CDR3 DNA reads TGTGCCAGTAGTATTAAGGGACAGGGAATTTACGAGCAGTACTTC.

J is TRBJ2-3 and V is TRBV7-9; 7 bases align to TRBD1. The CDR3 is 15 amino acids. V shed 3 bases and J 3 bases; nucleotides not matched to a gene: 6. Per the germline V gene, CDR1 is SEHNR and CDR2 is FQNEAQ (reference sequence). CDR3 nucleotides: TGTGCCAGCAGCTTCGACAGGGTCTCAACAGATACGCAGTATTTT. Its translation is CASSFDRVSTDTQYF. Combining the CDR3 with reference TRBV7-9 and TRBJ2-3 gives the whole variable domain DTGVSQNPRHKITKRGQNVTFRCDPISEHNRLYWYRQTLGQGPEFLTYFQNEAQLEKSRLLSDRFSAERPKGSFSTLEIQRTEQGDSAMYLCASSFDRVSTDTQYFGPGTRLTVL.

This chain connects TRBV14 to TRBJ2-1; 11 bases match TRBD2. CDR1 and CDR2 from the germline V gene are SGHDN and FVKESK. The V segment lost 4 bases and the J segment 10 bases; nucleotides outside the gene matches: 9. The CDR3 is 15 residues long. CDR3 in amino acids: CASSLPTSGTREQFF. CDR3 in DNA: TGTGCCAGCAGCCTCCCGACTAGCGGGACTCGAGAGCAGTTCTTC.

The gene calls are TRBV6-5 and TRBJ1-2; 7 nucleotides align to TRBD1. V was clipped by 3 bases and J by 4 bases; unmatched bases: 11. CDR1 and CDR2 from the germline V gene are MNHEY and SVGAGI. The CDR3 runs 16 residues. The CDR3 protein is CASSYTQGGSLYGYTF. The CDR3 nucleotides are TGTGCCAGCAGTTATACTCAAGGGGGCTCACTCTATGGCTACACCTTC.

CDR3 sequence: CASSQADQPQHF. The CDR3 DNA is TGTGCCAGCAGCCAAGCGGATCAGCCCCAGCATTTT. The gene calls are TRBV4-2 and TRBJ1-5; D is unclear. Trimming left V 1 base short and J 5 bases short, with 3 bases between. The CDR3 covers 12 residues. Germline values: CDR1 LGHNA, CDR2 YNFKEQ.

The rearrangement uses TRBV6-6 and TRBJ2-3; 9 nucleotides match TRBD1. V shed 5 bases, J shed 1 base, and the junction held 4 bases outside the gene matches. The germline V gene encodes CDR1 MNHNY and CDR2 SVGAGI (reference sequence). The CDR3 length is 15 residues. Written as DNA, the CDR3 is TGTGCCAGCAGTCGACGGACAGGGGGCACAGATACGCAGTATTTT. Its protein is CASSRRTGGTDTQYF.

V usage is TRBV5-6 and J usage is TRBJ2-2, with a possible D match to TRBD1 (6 bases). V dropped 4 bases and J dropped 5 bases, with 9 bases sitting between them. CDR1 and CDR2 (germline): SGHDT, YYEEEE. The length of the CDR3 is 13 residues. This CDR3 is CASSLQGTGELFF. CDR3 coding DNA: TGTGCCAGCAGCCTACAGGGAACCGGGGAGCTGTTTTTT.

CDR3 nucleotides: TGTGCCAGCAGCTTAGGGACAGGGTTGGGGATTACTGAAGCTTTCTTT. It yields the protein CASSLGTGLGITEAFF. This chain connects TRBV7-3 to TRBJ1-1, with TRBD1 identical over 9 bases. The CDR3 spans 16 residues. CDR1 and CDR2 (germline): SGHTA, FQGTGA. V shed 2 bases, J shed 5 bases, and the junction held 9 bases outside the gene matches.

The rearrangement links TRBV5-6 to TRBJ2-4; 7 nucleotides agree with TRBD1. The CDR3 contains 17 residues. Germline CDR1 reads SGHDT; CDR2 reads YYEEEE. The V gene end was trimmed by 0 bases and the J gene end by 2 bases; junction bases not matched to a gene: 8. The CDR3 nucleotides are TGTGCCAGCAGCTTGGCGACAGGGTATTCAACCAAAAACATTCAGTACTTC. Protein: CASSLATGYSTKNIQYF.